This TCR beta chain was recovered during a study of beta chain features in type 1 diabetes. This clone was recorded a few times. Germline lookup yields CDR1 LNHDA and CDR2 SQIVND (reference sequence). The CDR3 contains 14 residues. The V segment lost 4 bases and the J segment 1 base; nucleotides outside the gene matches: 3. Since all of the isolated RNA was reverse transcribed, expressed TCRB transcripts were what got sequenced. Assay: immunoSEQ multiplex PCR; the TCRdb copy retains only in-frame clones and omits some. The profile covers 150,000 or so clones, with 7.5% to 9.5% appearing a single time and over 2% taken by the ten largest.

This receptor was taken from a woman between 18 and 29 years old in good health. The sequenced sample consisted of central memory CD4+ T cells from blood. The chain employs TRBV19 and TRBJ2-7; 8 nucleotides match TRBD2. The CDR3 region has the DNA TGTGCCAGTAGTAGTAGCGGGGAATCCTACGAGCAGTACTTC. Its protein is CASSSSGESYEQYF.